This TCR beta chain was retrieved from a study of long-term antiretroviral therapy in people with HIV. The CDR3 spans 15 residues. Germline CDR1 and CDR2: MNHEY and SVGAGI. The V segment lost 5 bases and the J segment 7 bases; nucleotides outside the gene matches: 6. immunoSEQ v3.0 was run at survey level. TCRdb keeps only in-frame clones here, not all; method: immunoSEQ multiplex PCR. The table lists approximately 28,000 clones, under 90% of them singletons. This clone occurred a few times. The chain recombines TRBV6-5 with TRBJ2-7, with 15 bases identical to TRBD2. This TCR derives from a middle-aged man with HIV. The source was unsorted PBMCs, collected around 5 years after starting antiretroviral therapy. The CDR3 protein is CASSGLAGGVGEQYF. Written as DNA, the CDR3 is TGTGCCAGCAGTGGACTAGCGGGAGGGGTGGGAGAGCAGTACTTC.